This is a list of T cell receptor beta chains from one sample in a study of CD8+ T cells in alopecia areata. TCRdb's table, derived via immunoSEQ multiplex PCR, lists solely in-frame clones and lacks some. Here the sample spans about 150,000 clones, more than 45% being singletons. The sequenced sample consisted of CD4+ T cells sorted from blood. The receptor set was obtained from a human donor with alopecia areata. CDR3s include the opening cysteine and the closing phenylalanine or tryptophan. D genes are given only for firm matches. A row's size may be missing; if present it is once, few, many or a size class.

v_gene	d_gene	abundance	j_gene	CDR3aa	CDR3nt
TRBV19	.	few	TRBJ1-3	CASTLEGNTIYF	TGTGCCAGTACCCTCGAGGGAAACACCATATATTTT
TRBV29-1	.	.	TRBJ1-5	CSVQGRSGQPQHF	TGCAGCGTACAGGGACGGTCTGGACAGCCCCAGCATTTT
TRBV9	.	.	TRBJ2-1	CASSTRPHNTYNEQFF	TGTGCCAGCAGCACCCGTCCGCATAACACCTACAATGAGCAGTTCTTC
TRBV28	.	.	TRBJ2-1	CASTRTTYNEQFF	TGTGCCAGCACGCGGACGACCTACAATGAGCAGTTCTTC
TRBV20-1	.	few	TRBJ1-1	CSARGTEAFF	TGCAGTGCTAGAGGCACTGAAGCTTTCTTT
TRBV30	TRBD2	.	TRBJ2-5	CARTSPGLAGGRETQYF	TGTGCCAGAACCTCTCCGGGACTAGCGGGAGGCCGAGAGACCCAGTACTTC
TRBV28	TRBD2	.	TRBJ2-1	CASCHGSGNEQFF	TGTGCCAGCTGCCACGGTAGCGGGAATGAGCAGTTCTTC
TRBV6-1	TRBD2	.	TRBJ2-1	CASSEGLGLLF	TGTGCCAGCAGTGAGGGACTAGGGCTTCTCTTC
TRBV30	TRBD2	few	TRBJ2-7	CAWSVPGTTRHYEQYF	TGTGCCTGGAGTGTACCCGGGACTACACGCCACTACGAGCAGTACTTC
TRBV29-1	TRBD1	few	TRBJ2-2	CSVLQGAPGELFF	TGCAGCGTCTTACAGGGGGCGCCCGGGGAGCTGTTTTTT